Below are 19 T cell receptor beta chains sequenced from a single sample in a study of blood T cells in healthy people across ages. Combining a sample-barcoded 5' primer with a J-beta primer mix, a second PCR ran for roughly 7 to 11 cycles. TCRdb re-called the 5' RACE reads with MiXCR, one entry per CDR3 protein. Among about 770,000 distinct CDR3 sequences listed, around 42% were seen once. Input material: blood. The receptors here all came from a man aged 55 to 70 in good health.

The CDR3 sequence: CASSQVPGGYEQYF. CDR3 nucleotide sequence: TGTGCCAGCAGTCAAGTCCCAGGGGGCTACGAGCAGTACTTC. V usage is TRBV6-5 and J usage is TRBJ2-7; 7 bases line up with TRBD1. Unmatched junction bases numbered 7, after V lost 5 bases and J lost 3 bases. Per germline, CDR1 MNHEY and CDR2 SVGAGI. This CDR3 is 14 amino acids long.

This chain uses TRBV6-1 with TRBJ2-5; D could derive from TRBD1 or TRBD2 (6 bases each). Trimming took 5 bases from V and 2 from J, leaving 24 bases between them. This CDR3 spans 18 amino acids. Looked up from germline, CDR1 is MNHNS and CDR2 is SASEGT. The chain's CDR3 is CASSSRGPDGLFQETQYF. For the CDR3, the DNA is TGTGCCAGCAGTAGCCGGGGGCCCGACGGTCTATTTCAAGAGACCCAGTACTTC.

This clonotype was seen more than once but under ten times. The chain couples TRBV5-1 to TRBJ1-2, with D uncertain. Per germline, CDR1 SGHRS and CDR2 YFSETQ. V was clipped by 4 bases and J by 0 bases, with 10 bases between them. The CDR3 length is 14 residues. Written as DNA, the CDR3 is TGCGCCAGCAGCCCGAACAGAGCTAACTATGGCTACACCTTC. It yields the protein CASSPNRANYGYTF.

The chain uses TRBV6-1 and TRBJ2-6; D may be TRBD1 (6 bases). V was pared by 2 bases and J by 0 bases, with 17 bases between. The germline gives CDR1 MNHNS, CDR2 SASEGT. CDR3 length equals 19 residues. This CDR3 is CASSELRLDRSSGANVLTF. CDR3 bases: TGTGCCAGCAGTGAACTACGGCTGGACAGAAGCTCTGGGGCCAACGTCCTGACTTTC.

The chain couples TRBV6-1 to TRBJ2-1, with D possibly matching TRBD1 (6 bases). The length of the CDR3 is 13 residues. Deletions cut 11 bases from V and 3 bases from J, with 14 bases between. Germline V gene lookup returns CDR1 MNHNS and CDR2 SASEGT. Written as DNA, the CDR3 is TGTGCCGCGTGCCAGGGGTACTACAATGAGCAGTTCTTC. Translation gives CAACQGYYNEQFF.

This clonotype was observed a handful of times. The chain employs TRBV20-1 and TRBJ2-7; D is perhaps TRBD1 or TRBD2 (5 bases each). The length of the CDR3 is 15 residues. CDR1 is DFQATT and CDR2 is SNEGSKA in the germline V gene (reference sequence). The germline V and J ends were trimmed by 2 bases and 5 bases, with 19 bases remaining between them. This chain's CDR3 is CSARRTGPYGNEQYF. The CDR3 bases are TGCAGTGCTAGAAGGACGGGGCCATATGGGAACGAGCAGTACTTC.

The CDR3 nucleotides read TGTGCCAGCAAGCAACAGGGATACGAGCAGTACTTC. Translated: CASKQQGYEQYF. The chain has TRBV6-1 and TRBJ2-7, with D possibly TRBD1 on 6 matching bases. The V and J ends lost 7 bases and 4 bases respectively, with 11 bases between them. This CDR3 region has 12 residues. CDR1 and CDR2 (germline): MNHNS, SASEGT.

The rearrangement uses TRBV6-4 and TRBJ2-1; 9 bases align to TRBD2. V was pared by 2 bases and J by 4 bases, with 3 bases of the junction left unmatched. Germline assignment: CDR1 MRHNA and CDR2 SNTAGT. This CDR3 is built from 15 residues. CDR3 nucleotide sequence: TGTGCCAGCAGTGACGGCGGGGGGGAATACAATGAGCAGTTCTTC. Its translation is CASSDGGGEYNEQFF.

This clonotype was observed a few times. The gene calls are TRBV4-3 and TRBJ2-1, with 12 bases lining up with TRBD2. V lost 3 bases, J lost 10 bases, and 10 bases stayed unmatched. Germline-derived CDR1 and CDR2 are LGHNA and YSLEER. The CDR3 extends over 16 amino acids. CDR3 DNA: TGCGCCAGCAGCCACCTACTAGCGGGGGGCCCTAGGGAGCAGTTCTTC. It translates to CASSHLLAGGPREQFF.

The CDR3 DNA reads as TGTGCCAGCAGCTCAGGAGTCCGGAATGAAAAACTGTTTTTT. Amino acid sequence: CASSSGVRNEKLFF. The genes are TRBV7-2 and TRBJ1-4, with D unresolved. Germline-derived CDR1 and CDR2 are SGHTA and FQGNSA. The CDR3 has 14 residues. V gave up 4 bases and J gave up 5 bases, with 11 bases separating them.

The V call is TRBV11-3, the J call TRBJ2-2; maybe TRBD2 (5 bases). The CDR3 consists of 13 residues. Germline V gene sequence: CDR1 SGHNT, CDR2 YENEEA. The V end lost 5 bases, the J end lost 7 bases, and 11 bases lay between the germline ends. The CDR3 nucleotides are TGTGCCAGCAGCGGGAGCATGGGCGGGGAGCTGTTTTTT. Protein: CASSGSMGGELFF.

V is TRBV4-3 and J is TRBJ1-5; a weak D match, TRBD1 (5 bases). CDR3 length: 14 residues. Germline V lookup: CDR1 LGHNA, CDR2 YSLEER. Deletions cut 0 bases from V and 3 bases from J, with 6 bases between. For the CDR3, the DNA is TGCGCCAGCAGCCAAGAACAGGCCAATCAGCCCCAGCATTTT. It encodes CASSQEQANQPQHF.

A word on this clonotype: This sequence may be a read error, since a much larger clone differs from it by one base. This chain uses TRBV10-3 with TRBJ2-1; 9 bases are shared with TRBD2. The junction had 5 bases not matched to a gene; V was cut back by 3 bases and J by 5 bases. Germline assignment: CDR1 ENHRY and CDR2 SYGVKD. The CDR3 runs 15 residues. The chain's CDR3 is CAISESGGSHNEQFF. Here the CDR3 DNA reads TGTGCCATCAGTGAAAGCGGGGGGTCCCACAATGAGCAGTTCTTC.

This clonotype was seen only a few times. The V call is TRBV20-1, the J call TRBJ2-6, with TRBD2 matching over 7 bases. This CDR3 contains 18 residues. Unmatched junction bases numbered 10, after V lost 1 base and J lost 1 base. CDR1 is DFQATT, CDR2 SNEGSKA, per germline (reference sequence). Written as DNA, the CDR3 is TGCAGTGCTAGAGTTGTCGGGGGGTTGGTATCTGGGGCCAACGTCCTGACTTTC. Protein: CSARVVGGLVSGANVLTF.

The CDR3 region is CASSLGPSGTLNEKLFF. CDR3 nucleotide sequence: TGCGCCAGCAGCTTGGGCCCCTCCGGGACTCTCAATGAAAAACTGTTTTTT. The chain employs TRBV5-1 and TRBJ1-4; perhaps TRBD1 as D (5 bases). Germline CDR1 SGHRS, CDR2 YFSETQ. The germline V and J ends were trimmed by 0 bases and 5 bases, with 17 bases remaining between them. The CDR3 is made up of 17 amino acids.

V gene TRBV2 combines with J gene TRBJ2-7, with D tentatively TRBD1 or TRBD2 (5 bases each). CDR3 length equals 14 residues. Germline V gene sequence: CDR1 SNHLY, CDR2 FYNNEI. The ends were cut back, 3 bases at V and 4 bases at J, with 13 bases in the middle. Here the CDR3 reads CASSDNGTPYEQYF. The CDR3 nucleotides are TGTGCCAGCAGTGATAACGGGACCCCGTACGAGCAGTACTTC.

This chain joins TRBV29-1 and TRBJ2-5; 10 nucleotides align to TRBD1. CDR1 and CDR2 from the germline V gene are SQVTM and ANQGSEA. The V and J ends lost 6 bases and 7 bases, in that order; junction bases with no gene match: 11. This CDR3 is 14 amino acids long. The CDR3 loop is CSVERQGAMGTQYF. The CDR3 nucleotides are TGCAGCGTGGAAAGACAGGGGGCGATGGGGACCCAGTACTTC.

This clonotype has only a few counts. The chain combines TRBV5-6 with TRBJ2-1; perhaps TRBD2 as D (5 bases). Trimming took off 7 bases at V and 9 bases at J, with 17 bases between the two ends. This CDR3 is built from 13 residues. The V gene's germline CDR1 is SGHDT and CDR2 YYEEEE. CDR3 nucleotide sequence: TGTGCCAGCGCCGAGGACTCTAGATGTGAGCAGTTCTTC. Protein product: CASAEDSRCEQFF.

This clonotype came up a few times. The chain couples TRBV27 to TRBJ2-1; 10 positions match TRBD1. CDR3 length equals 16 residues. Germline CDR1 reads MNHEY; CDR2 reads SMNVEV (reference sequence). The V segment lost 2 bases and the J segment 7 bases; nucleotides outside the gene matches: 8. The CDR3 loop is CASSLRGTGEGNEQFF. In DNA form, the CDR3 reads TGTGCCAGCAGTTTAAGGGGGACAGGGGAAGGGAATGAGCAGTTCTTC.